This T cell receptor beta chain originates from a study of shared clonotypes between healthy human individuals. Overall study: Per-donor plates numbered three CD4 naive, three CD4 memory, two CD8 naive and one CD8 memory.

Donors were Caucasian adults residing in Nashville, Tennessee, USA. Between the trimmed V and J ends, which lost 3 bases and 3 bases, there was a span of 14 bases. The CDR3 covers 16 residues. CDR1 and CDR2 from the germline V gene are SGHAT and FQNNGV. Some clones are missing from TCRdb's copy, which holds only in-frame ones; the method was immunoSEQ multiplex PCR. The sample contains about 1.5 million clones, about 98% of which appear only once. The sequence was collected from a young man in good health. The specimen was naive CD4+ T cells sorted from blood. Subset described: CD45RA+ positively selected. The gene calls are TRBV11-2 and TRBJ2-2; D not resolved. The CDR3 loop is CASSFRLARYTGELFF. In DNA, the CDR3 is TGTGCCAGCAGCTTCAGACTGGCCCGGTACACCGGGGAGCTGTTTTTT.